In this sample, the clone carrying this TCR beta chain turned up many times. What it binds is unknown. iRepertoire HTBI primers and Arm-PCR of CDR3 regions built TCR beta libraries. In TCRdb, the multiplex PCR reads were re-called with MiXCR into one record per CDR3 protein. The sample records about 460,000 distinct CDR3 sequences, approximately 15% being singletons. The entry originates in a study of regulatory T cells in long-lasting Graves disease. Study background: Antithyroid drugs had been taken by newly diagnosed Graves' patients for under 3 months.

Study observations and caveats: When disease was persistent, TRBV28, TRBJ1-2 and TRBJ2-5 were the favored segments.

The time point denotes: newly diagnosed GD, antithyroid drugs for less than 3 months. Isolated PBMC RNA provided the starting material for the TCR library. Germline V gene lookup returns CDR1 MNHNS and CDR2 SASEGT. The CDR3 is 17 residues long. Trimming cost V 8 bases and J 1 base; bases outside gene matches: 9. The sample was also linked to a second study, of T cells in Graves' hyperthyroidism and ophthalmopathy. That source reports: Across 18 months, stable Graves' hyperthyroidism was marked by no progression to ophthalmopathy. The TCR CDR3 first-round RT-PCR relied on the HTBI primer set.

Source: peripheral blood mononuclear cells (PBMCs), taken at new diagnosis, from a patient treated with antithyroid drugs. This sequence was found in a woman aged 45-65 years with Graves disease. The chain has TRBV6-1 and TRBJ2-1; 12 bases match TRBD2. CDR3 in DNA: TGTGCCAGCCTACCCAGACTAGCGGGAGTTTCCTACAATGAGCAGTTCTTC. Residues: CASLPRLAGVSYNEQFF.